This TCR beta chain was identified in a study of cytomegalovirus exposure and HLA in healthy donors. 13 Jbeta primers and 60 Vbeta primers were used for the PCR. Clones were sequenced by immunoSEQ multiplex PCR, and TCRdb holds only the in-frame ones, with some missing. The data show fewer than 65,000 clones, approximately 87% seen once. CDR3 size: 14 residues. The germline CDR1 and CDR2 sequences are SNHLY and FYNNEI. V dropped 5 bases and J dropped 6; count of bases not matched to a gene: 5. The chain employs TRBV2 and TRBJ1-4; 8 bases map to TRBD1. The clonotype comes from a man between 18 and 35 years old in good health and CMV-seronegative. Sequencing used PBMCs. The CDR3 spells CASSNKQGDEKLFF. The DNA for the CDR3 is TGTGCCAGCAGTAATAAACAGGGGGATGAAAAACTGTTTTTT. The variable domain in full, with the rest retrieved from reference TRBV2 and TRBJ1-4, is EPEVTQTPSHQVTQMGQEVILRCVPISNHLYFYWYRQILGQKVEFLVSFYNNEISEKSEIFDDQFSVERPDGSNFTLKIRSTKLEDSAMYFCASSNKQGDEKLFFGSGTQLSVL.